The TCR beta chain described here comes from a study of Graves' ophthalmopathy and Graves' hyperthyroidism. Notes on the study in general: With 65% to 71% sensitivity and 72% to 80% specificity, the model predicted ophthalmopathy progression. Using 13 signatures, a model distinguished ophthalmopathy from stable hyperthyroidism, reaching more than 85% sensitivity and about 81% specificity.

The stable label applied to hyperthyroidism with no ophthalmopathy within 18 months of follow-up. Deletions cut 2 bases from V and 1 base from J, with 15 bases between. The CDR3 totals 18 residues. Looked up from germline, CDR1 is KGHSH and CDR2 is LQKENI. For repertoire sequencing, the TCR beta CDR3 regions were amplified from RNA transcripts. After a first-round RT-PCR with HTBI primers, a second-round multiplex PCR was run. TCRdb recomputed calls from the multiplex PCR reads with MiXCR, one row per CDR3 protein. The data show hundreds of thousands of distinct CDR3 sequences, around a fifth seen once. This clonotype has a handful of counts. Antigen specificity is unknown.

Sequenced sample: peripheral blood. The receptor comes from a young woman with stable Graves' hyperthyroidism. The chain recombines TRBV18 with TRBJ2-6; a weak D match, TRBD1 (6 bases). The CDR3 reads CASSPSELTGSGANVLTF. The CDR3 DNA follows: TGTGCCAGCTCACCATCCGAACTAACAGGGTCTGGGGCCAACGTCCTGACTTTC.